Here is one TCR beta chain with its context. TCRdb ran MiXCR on the reads and lists one entry per CDR3 protein. The sample carries approximately 240,000 distinct CDR3 sequences, under 30% recorded once. This record belongs to a study of kidney transplant recipient with SARS-CoV-2 infection. The CDR3 is made up of 16 amino acids. Sequencing used a blood sample, obtained at baseline and between days 110 and 120 from a kidney transplant recipient. This rearrangement joins TRBV8-2 to TRBJ1-2. TRBV8-2 constitutes a pseudogene. This TCR derives from a male patient in his thirties who had COVID-19 and was a kidney transplant recipient. Part of the T cell pool may stem from the graft donor. CDR3 nucleotide sequence: TGTGGCAGTGCATGTATTGATAGCCGAAAGACCTATGGCTACACCTTC. Translation: CGSACIDSRKTYGYTF.